This T cell receptor (beta chain) is from a study of neurological immune-mediated disorders. Overall study results and limits: There were no CDR3 amino acid sequences shared by expanded clones across subjects, a result suggesting private repertoires in all groups.

The T cells used for sorted libraries numbered 1 million, either CD4+ or CD8+. CDR1 is SEHNR, CDR2 FQNEAQ, per germline (reference sequence). The CDR3 consists of 15 residues. V gave up 4 bases and J gave up 0 bases; unmatched junction bases: 1. This clonotype was counted many times. Its antigen remains unidentified. TCRdb recomputed calls from the 5' RACE reads with MiXCR, one row per CDR3 protein. This sample has 35,000 to 40,000 distinct CDR3 sequences, with roughly 11% found just once. The V and J genes are TRBV7-9 and TRBJ2-2; 8 bases match TRBD1. The clonotype was recovered from a woman aged 30 to 39 with HTLV-1-associated myelopathy (HAM/TSP). The sample consisted of CD4+ T cells from blood. The CDR3 loop reads CASSSGQANTGELFF. The CDR3 bases are TGTGCCAGCAGCTCGGGACAGGCGAACACCGGGGAGCTGTTTTTT.